Shown below are 14 T cell receptor beta chains from a single sample sequenced in a study of blood T cell repertoires in COVID-19 (dated by TCRdb to 2018 to 2020). The library was produced with the immunoSEQ multiplex PCR assay. In TCRdb, the immuneACCESS table is reduced to in-frame sequences with V and J assigned. These tables do not hold every clone; where another copy was compared, an unresolved V gene accounts for under half, and the others remain unexplained. This sample is represented by roughly 33,000 clones; about 93% of them were singletons. Around 5.2% of the sample is taken by the ten largest. Sequencing was carried out using peripheral blood. The receptors originated from a human donor in a cohort sampled during active COVID-19.

The CDR3 sequence is CASSLGGGGAKNIQYF. In DNA form, the CDR3 reads TGTGCCAGCAGTTTAGGGGGGGGCGGGGCCAAAAACATTCAGTACTTC. V usage is TRBV6-5 and J usage is TRBJ2-4, with TRBD2 as a possible D gene (7 bases). The ends were cut back, 4 bases at V and 1 base at J, with 14 bases in the middle. CDR1 MNHEY and CDR2 SVGAGI come from the germline V gene. CDR3 size: 16 residues.

The chain combines TRBV7-3 with TRBJ2-1; TRBD2 matches 7 bases. Per the germline V gene, CDR1 is SGHTA and CDR2 is FQGTGA. V lost 5 bases to trimming and J lost 0 bases; unmatched junction nucleotides: 4. The CDR3 is 15 residues long. In DNA, the CDR3 is TGTGCCAGCAGCAACGGGGGGAGCTCCTACAATGAGCAGTTCTTC. Amino acid sequence: CASSNGGSSYNEQFF. The full variable domain, its missing parts supplied by reference TRBV7-3 and TRBJ2-1, is GAGVSQTPSNKVTEKGKYVELRCDPISGHTALYWYRQSLGQGPEFLIYFQGTGAADDSGLPNDRFFAVRPEGSVSTLKIQRTERGDSAVYLCASSNGGSSYNEQFFGPGTRLTVL.

This clone came up once. The J gene is TRBJ2-7, the V gene TRBV11-2; 7 bases agree with TRBD2. Germline V lookup: CDR1 SGHAT, CDR2 FQNNGV. J gave up 3 bases and V 1 base, and 6 bases lay outside the gene matches. The CDR3 runs 15 residues. CDR3 in amino acids: CASSLGLAANYEQYF. In DNA form, the CDR3 reads TGTGCCAGCAGCTTAGGTCTAGCGGCCAACTACGAGCAGTACTTC. The full variable domain, rest sourced from reference TRBV11-2 and TRBJ2-7, is EAGVAQSPRYKIIEKRQSVAFWCNPISGHATLYWYQQILGQGPKLLIQFQNNGVVDDSQLPKDRFSAERLKGVDSTLKIQPAKLEDSAVYLCASSLGLAANYEQYFGPGTRLTVT.

This clone was picked up one time. V usage is TRBV7-9 and J usage is TRBJ1-3, with no clear D. The V gene lost 5 bases and the J gene lost 2 bases, with 4 bases spanning the gap. CDR3 length: 12 residues. CDR1 and CDR2 (germline): SEHNR, FQNEAQ (reference sequence). CDR3 sequence reads: CASSQTGNTIYF. The CDR3 nucleotides read TGTGCCAGCAGCCAAACTGGAAACACCATATATTTT.

The gene calls are TRBV6-5 and TRBJ1-2, with 9 bases fitting TRBD1. The CDR3 length is 10 residues. The trim removed 6 bases at V and 13 bases at J, leaving 3 bases unmatched. The germline V gene has CDR1 MNHEY and CDR2 SVGAGI. The chain's CDR3 is CASRGQGVTF. The CDR3 DNA is TGTGCCAGCAGGGGACAGGGAGTCACCTTC.

The chain carries TRBV27 and TRBJ1-6; 11 nucleotides match TRBD1. With 5 bases clipped from V and 9 bases from J, the junction kept 6 bases outside the gene matches. This CDR3 contains 15 residues. Germline V gene lookup returns CDR1 MNHEY and CDR2 SMNVEV (reference sequence). The CDR3 spells CASSLAGTGGSPLHF. In nucleotides, the CDR3 is TGTGCCAGCAGTCTCGCCGGGACAGGGGGTTCACCCCTCCACTTT.

The V and J genes are TRBV6-1 and TRBJ1-6; TRBD1 might be the D (5 bases). Germline CDR1 MNHNS, CDR2 SASEGT. The CDR3 covers 17 residues. The ends were cut back, 0 bases at V and 0 bases at J, with 9 bases in the middle. CDR3 nucleotides: TGTGCCAGCAGTGAAGCGGGGGGTAGCTCCTATAATTCACCCCTCCACTTT. Its translation is CASSEAGGSSYNSPLHF.

This rearrangement joins TRBV5-1 to TRBJ2-3; maybe TRBD2 (5 bases). This CDR3 is 17 amino acids long. V was pared by 4 bases and J by 1 base, with 19 bases between. Germline V gives CDR1 SGHRS, CDR2 YFSETQ. The CDR3 DNA follows: TGCGCCAGCAGCATGCCCGTCGAGGGAGTCGGCACAGATACGCAGTATTTT. This codes for CASSMPVEGVGTDTQYF.

The chain couples TRBV12-5 to TRBJ1-1, with 7 nucleotides matching TRBD1. This CDR3 has 15 residues. V dropped 1 base and J dropped 1; count of bases not matched to a gene: 3. The germline V gene encodes CDR1 LGHNT and CDR2 FRNRAP. The CDR3 reads CASGLGDSSNTEAFF. The CDR3 coding sequence is TGTGCTAGTGGTTTGGGGGACAGCTCGAACACTGAAGCTTTCTTT.

The chain links TRBV5-1 to TRBJ2-2; 8 bases align to TRBD1. CDR1 is SGHRS, CDR2 YFSETQ, per germline. V lost 3 bases and J lost 5; bases outside the gene matches: 0. The CDR3 sequence is 13 residues long. The CDR3 here is CASSWTGTGELFF. The CDR3 nucleotides read TGCGCCAGCAGCTGGACAGGGACCGGGGAGCTGTTTTTT.

The chain combines TRBV5-1 with TRBJ2-2; 8 positions match TRBD1. Per germline, CDR1 SGHRS and CDR2 YFSETQ. Unmatched junction bases numbered 6, after V lost 4 bases and J lost 4 bases. The CDR3 length is 15 residues. As DNA, the CDR3 is TGCGCCAGCAGCACCGGACAGGGTGTCACCGGGGAGCTGTTTTTT. It is translated as CASSTGQGVTGELFF.

This chain joins TRBV11-2 and TRBJ1-6; TRBD1 matches 10 bases. This CDR3 spans 15 amino acids. Germline lookup yields CDR1 SGHAT and CDR2 FQNNGV. J gave up 10 bases and V 1 base, and 4 bases lay outside the gene matches. The CDR3 DNA follows: TGTGCCAGCAGCTTAGTGGGGACAGGGGTCTCACCCCTCCACTTT. Translating it yields CASSLVGTGVSPLHF.

The gene calls are TRBV11-2 and TRBJ2-3; perhaps TRBD2 as D (5 bases). Trimming shortened V by 1 base and J by 10 bases, and 18 bases separated the two germline ends. Germline lookup yields CDR1 SGHAT and CDR2 FQNNGV. This CDR3 has 15 residues. Here the CDR3 DNA reads TGTGCCAGCAGCTTAGCGAGGGCTGCCCTACTGCCGCAGTATTTT. Amino acids: CASSLARAALLPQYF.

The chain recombines TRBV2 with TRBJ1-1; D uncertain. Germline CDR1 SNHLY, CDR2 FYNNEI. Trimming pared 6 bases from V and 0 bases from J, leaving 11 bases between. The CDR3 length is 14 residues. In DNA form, the CDR3 reads TGTGCCAGCAGCGGGGAGGTAATGAACACTGAAGCTTTCTTT. Translation: CASSGEVMNTEAFF.